The T cell receptor beta chain described here comes from a study of graft-versus-host responses after intestinal transplantation. Profiled with immunoSEQ multiplex PCR; TCRdb holds only in-frame clones, not every one. The table includes some 39,000 clones, roughly 96% detected once. In regard to this clone: Its antigen is currently unknown.

In germline, CDR1 is SGDLS, CDR2 YYNGEE. The length of the CDR3 is 13 residues. The germline V and J ends were trimmed by 4 bases and 8 bases, with 13 bases remaining between them. The sequencing here drew on unstimulated CD8+ T cells sorted from spleen or lymph node cells, taken before transplant. The rearrangement links TRBV9 to TRBJ2-1, with D tentatively TRBD1 (6 bases). The TCR was taken from a human donor who was the organ donor for an intestinal transplant. The CDR3 loop is CASSRTAYDEQFF. The CDR3 DNA follows: TGTGCCAGCAGCCGGACAGCGTACGATGAGCAGTTCTTC. Full variable domain (missing parts from reference TRBV9 and TRBJ2-1): DSGVTQTPKHLITATGQRVTLRCSPRSGDLSVYWYQQSLDQGLQFLIQYYNGEERAKGNILERFSAQQFPDLHSELNLSSLELGDSALYFCASSRTAYDEQFFGPGTRLTVL.